The rows below give T cell receptor beta chains drawn from one sample of a study of shared clonotypes between healthy human individuals. The repertoire was sequenced with immunoSEQ multiplex PCR; TCRdb's copy has only in-frame clones and lacks some. Of roughly 2 million clones in the sample, just under 95% were seen once. What was sequenced was naive CD8+ T cells sorted from blood. These receptors came from a man between 18 and 35 years old in good health. CDR3s include the opening cysteine and the closing phenylalanine or tryptophan. The D gene is left open where the match is weak. Size is omitted from some rows. Given values are once, few, many or a class for expanded clones.

cdr3_length	d_call	v_call	j_call	clone_size	cdr3_aa	cdr3_nt
14	NA	TRBV6-1	TRBJ2-1	NA	CASSPRSSYNEQFF	TGTGCCAGCAGTCCCCGGAGCTCCTACAATGAGCAGTTCTTC
13	TRBD2	TRBV7-6	TRBJ2-7	NA	CASSLAAGSEQYF	TGTGCCAGCAGCTTAGCAGCGGGGTCCGAGCAGTACTTC
14	TRBD2	TRBV6-1	TRBJ2-4	NA	CASRPTGGRKTQYF	TGTGCCAGCAGGCCAACGGGAGGGAGGAAGACTCAGTACTTC
13	TRBD1	TRBV11-2	TRBJ2-7	NA	CASSPRDREKQYF	TGTGCCAGCAGCCCCAGGGACAGGGAGAAGCAGTACTTC
15	NA	TRBV30	TRBJ1-2	NA	CAWSWEDEDRNGYTF	TGTGCCTGGAGTTGGGAAGATGAAGACAGGAATGGCTACACCTTC
18	NA	TRBV30	TRBJ2-5	NA	CAWSVLFLGAQYQETQYF	TGTGCCTGGAGTGTACTATTTTTGGGAGCTCAGTACCAAGAGACCCAGTACTTC
15	TRBD2	TRBV2	TRBJ2-1	NA	CASSEGLADYNEQFF	TGTGCCAGCAGTGAGGGACTAGCGGACTACAATGAGCAGTTCTTC
16	TRBD1	TRBV7-9	TRBJ2-5	NA	CASSFYQGAGQETQYF	TGTGCCAGCAGCTTCTATCAGGGGGCAGGCCAAGAGACCCAGTACTTC
15	NA	TRBV13	TRBJ2-1	NA	CASSSSGTSYNEQFF	TGTGCCAGCAGCTCTTCCGGGACTTCCTACAATGAGCAGTTCTTC
15	NA	TRBV2	TRBJ2-3	NA	CASKRGQDSTDTQYF	TGTGCCAGCAAGAGGGGTCAGGACTCCACAGATACGCAGTATTTT
15	TRBD2	TRBV14	TRBJ2-4	once	CASSPGAGGLNIQYF	TGTGCCAGCAGCCCTGGAGCGGGGGGTTTGAACATTCAGTACTTC
14	NA	TRBV7-9	TRBJ2-3	NA	CASSFSGGTDTQYF	TGTGCCAGCAGCTTTTCTGGGGGCACAGATACGCAGTATTTT
13	NA	TRBV27	TRBJ1-1	NA	CASSLGKYTEAFF	TGTGCCAGCAGTTTAGGGAAGTACACTGAAGCTTTCTTT
14	NA	TRBV7-2	TRBJ2-2	NA	CASSLEGATGELFF	TGTGCCAGCAGCCTAGAGGGAGCAACCGGGGAGCTGTTTTTT
16	TRBD2	TRBV4-3	TRBJ2-1	NA	CASSQVLAGDANEQFF	TGCGCCAGCAGCCAAGTGCTAGCGGGAGATGCGAATGAGCAGTTCTTC
15	NA	TRBV7-9	TRBJ1-3	NA	CASSLVLGRGDTIYF	TGTGCCAGCAGCTTAGTTTTGGGCCGAGGGGACACCATATATTTT
16	TRBD2	TRBV9	TRBJ2-7	NA	CASSLSGSPANYEQYF	TGTGCCAGCAGCCTTAGCGGGAGTCCTGCCAATTACGAGCAGTACTTC
14	NA	TRBV4-1	TRBJ1-1	NA	CASSLRTGNTEAFF	TGCGCCAGCAGCCTCAGGACGGGAAACACTGAAGCTTTCTTT
12	NA	TRBV4-1	TRBJ1-6	NA	CASSQVGGPLHF	TGCGCCAGCAGCCAAGTGGGTGGACCCCTCCACTTT
13	NA	TRBV11-1	TRBJ2-7	NA	CASSPPPSYEQYF	TGTGCCAGCAGCCCGCCCCCCTCCTACGAGCAGTACTTC
11	NA	TRBV2	TRBJ2-3	NA	CASSGGNRQYF	TGTGCCAGCAGCGGAGGCAATCGGCAGTATTTT
13	NA	TRBV12-5	TRBJ1-1	NA	CASGLDLGTEAFF	TGTGCTAGTGGTTTGGACTTGGGGACTGAAGCTTTCTTT
13	TRBD2	TRBV28	TRBJ2-1	NA	CASSPGTSGMQFF	TGTGCCAGCAGCCCCGGGACTAGCGGCATGCAGTTCTTC
16	TRBD2	TRBV25-1	TRBJ2-7	NA	CASSEYLRGLGDEQYF	TGTGCCAGCAGTGAATACCTCCGGGGACTAGGGGACGAGCAGTACTTC
13	NA	TRBV6-6	TRBJ1-2	NA	CASSYVGGNGYTF	TGTGCCAGCAGTTACGTGGGTGGAAATGGCTACACCTTC
12	NA	TRBV5-1	TRBJ1-2	NA	CASSLNQFGYTF	TGCGCCAGCAGCTTGAACCAGTTTGGCTACACCTTC
16	NA	TRBV2	TRBJ1-6	NA	CASSEVGVGRGSPLHF	TGTGCCAGCAGTGAAGTGGGAGTGGGGAGGGGATCACCCCTCCACTTT
11	NA	TRBV30	TRBJ1-4	once	CAWSSGEKLFF	TGTGCCTGGAGTTCAGGGGAAAAACTGTTTTTT
17	TRBD2	TRBV27	TRBJ2-2	once	CASSQPRTSGSTGELFF	TGTGCCAGCAGTCAACCTAGGACTAGCGGGAGCACCGGGGAGCTGTTTTTT
15	TRBD1	TRBV9	TRBJ2-7	NA	CASSTRTGDVYEQYF	TGTGCCAGCAGCACCCGGACAGGGGACGTCTACGAGCAGTACTTC
12	NA	TRBV19	TRBJ2-1	few	CASISGLNEQFF	TGTGCCAGTATTTCAGGGTTAAATGAGCAGTTCTTC
13	NA	TRBV5-6	TRBJ2-7	NA	CASSLGHGYEQYF	TGTGCCAGCAGCTTGGGACACGGATACGAGCAGTACTTC
15	NA	TRBV7-3	TRBJ2-3	NA	CASSLTGASTDTQYF	TGTGCCAGCAGCTTAACGGGAGCAAGCACAGATACGCAGTATTTT